These T cell receptor beta chains were read from a single sample in a study of T cell repertoires in cytomegalovirus infection. TCRdb re-called the reads with MiXCR, one entry per CDR3 protein. The table shows about 320,000 distinct CDR3 sequences, with roughly 9.5% occurring only once. The sample was PBMCs. The receptors shown here come from a human donor in good health (CMV status not recorded). Some clones in this sample may be carry-over from other donors' samples. The CDR3 runs from the conserved cysteine through the conserved F or W. D genes are given only for firm matches. Size is stated for part of the rows, as once, few or many counts, or as a class when the clone is expanded.

few	.	TRBV6-2/TRBV6-3	TRBJ2-1	CASRWERDTGGLEQFF	TGTGCCAGCAGATGGGAACGGGACACCGGGGGCCTAGAGCAGTTCTTC
many	TRBD2	TRBV7-2	TRBJ2-1	CASSPSGGRYNEQFF	TGTGCCAGCAGCCCCAGCGGGGGGCGGTACAATGAGCAGTTCTTC
.	.	TRBV30	TRBJ1-2	CAWNADYGYTF	TGTGCCTGGAATGCAGATTATGGCTACACCTTC
many	TRBD1	TRBV7-2	TRBJ1-4	CASTSTGGLNEKLFF	TGTGCCAGCACCAGTACAGGGGGCCTTAATGAAAAACTGTTTTTT
.	.	TRBV15	TRBJ2-3	CATSRGRTDTQYF	TGTGCCACCAGCAGAGGTCGTACAGATACGCAGTATTTT
many	.	TRBV7-2	TRBJ2-5	CASSLESSVETQYF	TGTGCCAGCAGCTTAGAGTCATCGGTCGAGACCCAGTACTTC
few	.	TRBV28	TRBJ2-7	CASSWTNVYEQYF	TGTGCCAGCAGTTGGACCAACGTCTACGAGCAGTACTTC
many	TRBD2	TRBV28	TRBJ2-3	CASSERGRGTDTQYF	TGTGCCAGCAGTGAGCGGGGAAGGGGCACAGATACGCAGTATTTT
.	.	TRBV7-2	TRBJ2-1	CASSNKVDEQFF	TGTGCCAGCAGCAACAAGGTCGATGAGCAGTTCTTC
few	.	TRBV6-1	TRBJ2-7	CASSEAELSEQYF	TGTGCCAGCAGTGAAGCAGAGTTGTCCGAGCAGTACTTC
many	TRBD1	TRBV5-6	TRBJ1-5	CASSQLGDSRQPQHF	TGTGCCAGCAGCCAATTAGGGGACAGCCGACAGCCCCAGCATTTT